This T cell receptor beta chain comes out of a study of neoadjuvant anti-PD-1 for oral cavity cancer. Germline loops: CDR1 SEHNR, CDR2 FQNEAQ (reference sequence). The CDR3 sequence is 15 residues long. V was pared by 3 bases and J by 0 bases, with 9 bases between. The repertoire was sequenced with immunoSEQ multiplex PCR; TCRdb's copy has only in-frame clones and lacks some. Altogether around 15,000 clones are present, around 72% being singletons, with the ten largest covering under 3%. Here the sequenced sample was PBMCs, taken before nivolumab (anti-PD-1) treatment. The rearrangement joins TRBV7-9 to TRBJ1-3, with D possibly TRBD1 on 6 matching bases. The source of this sequence is a person aged 35 to 85 with oral cavity squamous cell carcinoma. CDR3 loop: CASSLDSLSGNTIYF. For the CDR3, the DNA is TGTGCCAGCAGCTTGGACAGCCTCTCTGGAAACACCATATATTTT.